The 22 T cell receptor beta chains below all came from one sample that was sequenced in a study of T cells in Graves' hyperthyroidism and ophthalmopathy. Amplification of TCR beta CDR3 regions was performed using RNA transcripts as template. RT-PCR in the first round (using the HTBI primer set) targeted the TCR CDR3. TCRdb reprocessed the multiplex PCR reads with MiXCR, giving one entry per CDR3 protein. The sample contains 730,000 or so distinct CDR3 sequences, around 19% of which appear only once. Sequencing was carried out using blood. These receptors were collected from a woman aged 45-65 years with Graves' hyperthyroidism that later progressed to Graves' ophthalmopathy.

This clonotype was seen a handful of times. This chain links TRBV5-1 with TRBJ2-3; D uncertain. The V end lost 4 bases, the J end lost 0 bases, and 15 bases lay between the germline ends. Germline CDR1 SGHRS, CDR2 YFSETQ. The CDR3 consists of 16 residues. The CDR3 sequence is CASSTVAVGSTDTQYF. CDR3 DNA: TGCGCCAGCAGCACGGTAGCTGTGGGGAGCACAGATACGCAGTATTTT.

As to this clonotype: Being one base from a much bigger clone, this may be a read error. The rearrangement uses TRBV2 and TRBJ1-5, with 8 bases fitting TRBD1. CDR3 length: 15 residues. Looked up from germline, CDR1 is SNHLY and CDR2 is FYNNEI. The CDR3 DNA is TGTGCCAGCACTGGGACAGGTATTAGCAGTCAGCCCCAGCATTTT. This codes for CASTGTGISSQPQHF.

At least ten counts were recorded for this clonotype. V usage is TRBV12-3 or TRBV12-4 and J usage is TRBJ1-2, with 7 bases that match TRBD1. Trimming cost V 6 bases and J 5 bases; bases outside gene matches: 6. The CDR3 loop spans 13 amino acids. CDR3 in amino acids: CASSPGQRYGYTF. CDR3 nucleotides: TGTGCCAGCAGCCCGGGACAGAGGTATGGCTACACCTTC.

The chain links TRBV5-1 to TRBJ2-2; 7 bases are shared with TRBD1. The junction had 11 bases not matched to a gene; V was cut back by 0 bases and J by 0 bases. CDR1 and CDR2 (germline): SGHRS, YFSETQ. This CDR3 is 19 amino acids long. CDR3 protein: CASSLEGQGVPANTGELFF. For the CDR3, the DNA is TGCGCCAGCAGCTTGGAGGGTCAGGGGGTTCCCGCGAACACCGGGGAGCTGTTTTTT.

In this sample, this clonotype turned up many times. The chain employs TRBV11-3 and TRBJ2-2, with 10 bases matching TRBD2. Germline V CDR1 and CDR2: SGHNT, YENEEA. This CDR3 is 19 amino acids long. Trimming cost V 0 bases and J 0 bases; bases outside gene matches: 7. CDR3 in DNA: TGTGCCAGCAGCTTAGATTTGGAACTAGCGGGACCGAACACCGGGGAGCTGTTTTTT. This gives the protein CASSLDLELAGPNTGELFF.

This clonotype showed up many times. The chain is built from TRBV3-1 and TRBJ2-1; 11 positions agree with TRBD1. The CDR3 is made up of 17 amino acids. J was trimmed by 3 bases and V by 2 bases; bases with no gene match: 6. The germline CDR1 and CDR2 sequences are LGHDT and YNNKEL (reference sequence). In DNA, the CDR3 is TGTGCCAGCAGCCAATGGGACAGGGGGGATGTCTACAATGAGCAGTTCTTC. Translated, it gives CASSQWDRGDVYNEQFF.

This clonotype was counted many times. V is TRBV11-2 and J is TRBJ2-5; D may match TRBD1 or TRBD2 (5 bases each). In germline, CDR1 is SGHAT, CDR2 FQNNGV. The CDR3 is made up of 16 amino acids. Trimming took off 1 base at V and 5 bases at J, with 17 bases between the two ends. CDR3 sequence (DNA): TGTGCCAGCAGCTTAGGGGTGGGGGATTGGGAGGAGACCCAGTACTTC. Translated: CASSLGVGDWEETQYF.

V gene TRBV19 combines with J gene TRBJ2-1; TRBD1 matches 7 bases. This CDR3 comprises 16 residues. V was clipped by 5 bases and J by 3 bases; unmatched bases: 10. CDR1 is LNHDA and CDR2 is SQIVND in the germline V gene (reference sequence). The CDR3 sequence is CASSALTGADYNEQFF. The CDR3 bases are TGTGCCAGTAGTGCCTTAACAGGGGCGGACTACAATGAGCAGTTCTTC.

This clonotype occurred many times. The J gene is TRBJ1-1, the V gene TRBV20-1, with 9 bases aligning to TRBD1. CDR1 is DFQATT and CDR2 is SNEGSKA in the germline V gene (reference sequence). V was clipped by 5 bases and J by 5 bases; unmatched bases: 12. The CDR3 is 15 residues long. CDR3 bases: TGCAGTGCTCCCAATACAGGGGGCGCCTGGACTGAAGCTTTCTTT. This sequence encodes CSAPNTGGAWTEAFF.

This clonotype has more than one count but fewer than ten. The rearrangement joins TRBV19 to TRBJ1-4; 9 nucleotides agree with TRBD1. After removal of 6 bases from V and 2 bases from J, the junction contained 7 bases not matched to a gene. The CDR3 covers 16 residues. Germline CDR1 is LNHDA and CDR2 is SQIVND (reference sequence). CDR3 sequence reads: CASRTTGGATNEKLFF. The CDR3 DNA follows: TGTGCCAGTAGAACAACAGGGGGCGCGACTAATGAAAAACTGTTTTTT.

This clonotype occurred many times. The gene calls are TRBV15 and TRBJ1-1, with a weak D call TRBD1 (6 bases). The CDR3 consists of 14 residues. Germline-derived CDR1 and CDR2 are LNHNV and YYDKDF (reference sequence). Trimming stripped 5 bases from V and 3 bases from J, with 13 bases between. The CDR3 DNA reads TGTGCCACCAGCCGGAGTGGGGGGCACACTGAAGCTTTCTTT. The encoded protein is CATSRSGGHTEAFF.

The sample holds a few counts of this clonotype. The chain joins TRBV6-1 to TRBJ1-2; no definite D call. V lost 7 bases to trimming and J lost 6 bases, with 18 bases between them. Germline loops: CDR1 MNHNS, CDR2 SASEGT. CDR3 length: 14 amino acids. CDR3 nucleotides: TGTGCCAGCAATCCCGGGAACCCTGTGGATGGCTACACCTTC. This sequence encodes CASNPGNPVDGYTF.

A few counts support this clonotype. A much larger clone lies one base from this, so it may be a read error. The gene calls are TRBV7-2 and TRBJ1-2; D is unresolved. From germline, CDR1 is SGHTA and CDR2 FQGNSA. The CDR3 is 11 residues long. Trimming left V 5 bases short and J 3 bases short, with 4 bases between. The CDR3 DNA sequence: TGTGCCAGCAGCCATGACTATGGCTACACCTTC. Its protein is CASSHDYGYTF.

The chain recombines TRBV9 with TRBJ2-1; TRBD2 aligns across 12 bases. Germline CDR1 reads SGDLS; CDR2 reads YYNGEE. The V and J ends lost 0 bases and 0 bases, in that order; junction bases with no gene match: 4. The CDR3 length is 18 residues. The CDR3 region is CASSVVGLAGSSYNEQFF. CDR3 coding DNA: TGTGCCAGCAGCGTAGTCGGACTAGCGGGGAGCTCCTACAATGAGCAGTTCTTC.

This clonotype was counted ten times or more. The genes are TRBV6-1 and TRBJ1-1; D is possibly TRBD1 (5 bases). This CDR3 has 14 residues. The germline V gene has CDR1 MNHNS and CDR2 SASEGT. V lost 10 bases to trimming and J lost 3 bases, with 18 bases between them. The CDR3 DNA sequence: TGTGCCACCCTTCCGGGGCAGTGGGACACTGAAGCTTTCTTT. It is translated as CATLPGQWDTEAFF.

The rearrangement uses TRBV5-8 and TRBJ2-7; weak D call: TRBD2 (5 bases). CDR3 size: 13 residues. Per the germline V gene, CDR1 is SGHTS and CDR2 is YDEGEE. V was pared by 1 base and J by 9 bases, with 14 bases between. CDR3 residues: CASSLNGLLGQYF. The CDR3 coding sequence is TGTGCCAGCAGCTTGAATGGACTCCTCGGGCAGTACTTC.

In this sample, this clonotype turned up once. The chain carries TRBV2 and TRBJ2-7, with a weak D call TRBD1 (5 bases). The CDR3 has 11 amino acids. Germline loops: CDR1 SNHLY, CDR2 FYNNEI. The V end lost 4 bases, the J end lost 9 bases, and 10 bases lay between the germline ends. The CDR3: CASSAGRRQYF. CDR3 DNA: TGTGCCAGCAGTGCAGGGCGGAGGCAGTACTTC. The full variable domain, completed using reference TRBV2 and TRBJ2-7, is EPEVTQTPSHQVTQMGQEVILRCVPISNHLYFYWYRQILGQKVEFLVSFYNNEISEKSEIFDDQFSVERPDGSNFTLKIRSTKLEDSAMYFCASSAGRRQYFGPGTRLTVT.

CDR3 bases: TGTGCCAGCAGCTCGCTAGCGGGGGGCTCCTACGAGCAGTACTTC. Its translation is CASSSLAGGSYEQYF. The chain joins TRBV7-9 to TRBJ2-7; 11 nucleotides line up with TRBD2. This CDR3 contains 15 residues. With 4 bases clipped from V and 0 bases from J, the junction kept 2 bases outside the gene matches. CDR1 SEHNR and CDR2 FQNEAQ come from the germline V gene (reference sequence).

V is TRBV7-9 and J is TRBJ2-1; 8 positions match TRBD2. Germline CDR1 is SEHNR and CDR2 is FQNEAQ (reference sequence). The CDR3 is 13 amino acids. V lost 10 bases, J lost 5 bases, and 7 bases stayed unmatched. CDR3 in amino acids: CAKSGGAHNEQFF. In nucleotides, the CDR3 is TGTGCCAAAAGCGGGGGCGCCCACAATGAGCAGTTCTTC.

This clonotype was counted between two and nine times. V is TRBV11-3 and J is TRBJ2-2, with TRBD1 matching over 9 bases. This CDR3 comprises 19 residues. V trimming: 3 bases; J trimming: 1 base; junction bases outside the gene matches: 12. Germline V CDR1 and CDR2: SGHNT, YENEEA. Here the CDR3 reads CASSFTGQGKRGNTGELFF. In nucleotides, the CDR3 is TGTGCCAGCAGCTTTACTGGACAGGGGAAAAGAGGGAACACCGGGGAGCTGTTTTTT.

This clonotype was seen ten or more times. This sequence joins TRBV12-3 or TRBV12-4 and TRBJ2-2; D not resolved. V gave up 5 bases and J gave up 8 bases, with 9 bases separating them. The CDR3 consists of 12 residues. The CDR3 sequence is CASSPSLGELFF. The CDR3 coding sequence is TGTGCCAGCAGTCCGTCGTTAGGGGAGCTGTTTTTT.

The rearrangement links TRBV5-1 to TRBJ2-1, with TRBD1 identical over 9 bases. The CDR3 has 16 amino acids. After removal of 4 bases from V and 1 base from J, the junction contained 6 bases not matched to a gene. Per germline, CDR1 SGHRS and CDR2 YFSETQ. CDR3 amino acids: CASSPGTGFSYNEQFF. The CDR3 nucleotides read TGCGCCAGCAGCCCCGGGACAGGGTTTTCCTACAATGAGCAGTTCTTC. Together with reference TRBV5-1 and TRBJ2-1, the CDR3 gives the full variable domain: KAGVTQTPRYLIKTRGQQVTLSCSPISGHRSVSWYQQTPGQGLQFLFEYFSETQRNKGNFPGRFSGRQFSNSRSEMNVSTLELGDSALYLCASSPGTGFSYNEQFFGPGTRLTVL.